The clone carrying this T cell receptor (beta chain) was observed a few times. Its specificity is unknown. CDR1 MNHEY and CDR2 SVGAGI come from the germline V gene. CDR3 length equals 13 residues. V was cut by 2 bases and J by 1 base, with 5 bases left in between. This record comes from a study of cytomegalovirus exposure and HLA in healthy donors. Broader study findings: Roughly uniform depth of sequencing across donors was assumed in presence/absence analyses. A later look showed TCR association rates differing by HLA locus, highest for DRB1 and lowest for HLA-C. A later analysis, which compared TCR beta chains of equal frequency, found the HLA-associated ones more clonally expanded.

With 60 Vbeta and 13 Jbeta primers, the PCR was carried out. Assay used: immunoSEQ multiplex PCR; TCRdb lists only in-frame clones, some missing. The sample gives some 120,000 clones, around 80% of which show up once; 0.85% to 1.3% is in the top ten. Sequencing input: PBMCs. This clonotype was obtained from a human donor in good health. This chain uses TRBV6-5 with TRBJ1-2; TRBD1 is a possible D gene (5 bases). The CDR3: CASSYDSNYGYTF. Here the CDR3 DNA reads TGTGCCAGCAGTTACGACAGTAACTATGGCTACACCTTC.